The next 6 T cell receptor beta chains were all read from a single sample in a study of blood T cells in healthy people across ages. With a J-beta primer mix and a sample-barcoded 5' primer, a second PCR ran 7 to 11 cycles. TCRdb ran MiXCR on the 5' RACE reads and lists one entry per CDR3 protein. The table shows approximately 960,000 distinct CDR3 sequences, with 25% to 35% occurring only once. The same sample was also studied in work on T cells of mothers and their children.

Input material: blood. The receptors originated from a woman in her 40s in good health.

There are a few counts of this clonotype. The chain is built from TRBV4-3 and TRBJ1-4; D may be TRBD1 (5 bases). The germline CDR1 and CDR2 sequences are LGHNA and YSLEER. CDR3 length: 15 residues. Trimming took 1 base from V and 8 from J, leaving 14 bases between them. The CDR3 loop is CASSQAGTADEKLFF. The CDR3 nucleotides are TGCGCCAGCAGCCAAGCAGGGACTGCGGACGAAAAACTGTTTTTT.

The chain has TRBV25-1 and TRBJ2-1; D gene uncertain. This CDR3 spans 14 amino acids. Germline CDR1 is MGHDK and CDR2 is SYGVNS. V was pared by 3 bases and J by 8 bases, with 14 bases between. The chain's CDR3 is CASSDRGEVDEQFF. The CDR3 nucleotides read TGTGCCAGCAGTGATCGCGGCGAGGTAGATGAGCAGTTCTTC.

The V gene is TRBV4-1, the J gene TRBJ1-1; D not resolved. Trimming took off 6 bases at V and 1 base at J, with 12 bases between the two ends. Germline V lookup: CDR1 MGHRA, CDR2 YSYEKL. The CDR3 has 14 residues. The chain's CDR3 is CASSETRRNTEAFF. The CDR3 DNA sequence: TGCGCCAGCAGTGAGACCCGGAGGAACACTGAAGCTTTCTTT.

The chain carries TRBV20-1 and TRBJ2-1, with D perhaps matching TRBD1 or TRBD2 (5 bases each). This CDR3 comprises 14 residues. Germline CDR1 reads DFQATT; CDR2 reads SNEGSKA (reference sequence). V gave up 2 bases and J gave up 5 bases, with 13 bases separating them. The CDR3 spells CSARPGTTDNEQFF. Written as DNA, the CDR3 is TGCAGTGCTAGACCCGGGACCACAGACAATGAGCAGTTCTTC.

The chain links TRBV25-1 to TRBJ1-1; TRBD1 is a possible D gene (5 bases). Trimming took off 2 bases at V and 5 bases at J, with 15 bases between the two ends. The CDR3 has 15 amino acids. Germline V lookup: CDR1 MGHDK, CDR2 SYGVNS. Here the CDR3 DNA reads TGTGCCAGCAGTGAACTTGCGGGGCTGGGGACTGAAGCTTTCTTT. Its protein is CASSELAGLGTEAFF.

Points on this clonotype: A much larger clone sits a single nucleotide away, making a read error possible. The chain links TRBV6-1 to TRBJ1-5; a possible D gene is TRBD1 (6 bases). Per the germline V gene, CDR1 is MNHNS and CDR2 is SASEGT. V gave up 8 bases and J gave up 3 bases, with 23 bases separating them. The CDR3 is 17 amino acids. The CDR3 DNA follows: TGTGCCAGCCGCGATTCAACTTACTGGGACACCAATCAGCCCCAGCATTTT. Its protein is CASRDSTYWDTNQPQHF.